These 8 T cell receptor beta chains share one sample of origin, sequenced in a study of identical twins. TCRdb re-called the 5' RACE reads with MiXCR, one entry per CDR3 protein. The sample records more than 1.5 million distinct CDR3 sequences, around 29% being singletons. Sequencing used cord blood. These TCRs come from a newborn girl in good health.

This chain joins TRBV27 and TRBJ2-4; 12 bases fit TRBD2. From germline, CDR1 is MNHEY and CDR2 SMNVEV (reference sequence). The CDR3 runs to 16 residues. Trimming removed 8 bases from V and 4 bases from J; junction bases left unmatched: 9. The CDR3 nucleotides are TGTGCCAGCCGAAGACTAGCGGGAGATGTTAAAAACATTCAGTACTTC. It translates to CASRRLAGDVKNIQYF.

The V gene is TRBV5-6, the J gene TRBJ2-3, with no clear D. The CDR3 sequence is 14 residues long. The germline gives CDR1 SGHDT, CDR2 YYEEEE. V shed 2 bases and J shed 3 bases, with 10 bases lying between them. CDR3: CASSFLQLTDTQYF. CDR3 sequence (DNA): TGTGCCAGCAGCTTTTTACAGCTGACAGATACGCAGTATTTT.

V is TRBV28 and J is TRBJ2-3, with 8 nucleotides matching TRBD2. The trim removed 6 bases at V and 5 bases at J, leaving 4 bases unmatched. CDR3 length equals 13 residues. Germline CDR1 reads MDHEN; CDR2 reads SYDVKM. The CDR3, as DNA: TGTGCCAGCAGCAGCGGGAGACAAGATACGCAGTATTTT. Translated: CASSSGRQDTQYF.

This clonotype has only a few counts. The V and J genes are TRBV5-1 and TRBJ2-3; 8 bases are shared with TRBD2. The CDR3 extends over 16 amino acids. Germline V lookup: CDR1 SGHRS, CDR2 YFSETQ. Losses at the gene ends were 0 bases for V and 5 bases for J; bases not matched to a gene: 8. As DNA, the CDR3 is TGCGCCAGCAGCTTGGTCGTTGGGACTAGTCAAGATACGCAGTATTTT. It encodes CASSLVVGTSQDTQYF.

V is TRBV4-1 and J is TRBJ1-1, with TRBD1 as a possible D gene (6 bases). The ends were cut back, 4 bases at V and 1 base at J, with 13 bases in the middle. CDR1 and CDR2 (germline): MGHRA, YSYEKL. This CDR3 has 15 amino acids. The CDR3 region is CASSRPGHKNTEAFF. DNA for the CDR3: TGCGCCAGCAGCCGACCGGGACACAAGAACACTGAAGCTTTCTTT.

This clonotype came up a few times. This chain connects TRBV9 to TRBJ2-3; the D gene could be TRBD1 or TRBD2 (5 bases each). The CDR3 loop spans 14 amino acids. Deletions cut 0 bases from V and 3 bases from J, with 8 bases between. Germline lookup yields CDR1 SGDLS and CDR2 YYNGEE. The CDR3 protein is CASSVVGETDTQYF. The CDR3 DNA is TGTGCCAGCAGCGTAGTGGGGGAGACAGATACGCAGTATTTT.

DNA of the CDR3: TGTGCCAGCAGTTATTTGAACTTCCCGAAGTCCTACGAGCAGTACTTC. Translated: CASSYLNFPKSYEQYF. The chain combines TRBV12-3 or TRBV12-4 with TRBJ2-7; D is unresolved. The CDR3 contains 16 residues. Trimming took 4 bases from V and 1 from J, leaving 17 bases between them.

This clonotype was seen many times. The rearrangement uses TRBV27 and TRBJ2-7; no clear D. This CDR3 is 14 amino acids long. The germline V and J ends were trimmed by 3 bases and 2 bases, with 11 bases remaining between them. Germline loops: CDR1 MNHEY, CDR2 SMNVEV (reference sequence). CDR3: CASSFRADTYEQYF. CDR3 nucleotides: TGTGCCAGCAGTTTCCGGGCTGATACCTACGAGCAGTACTTC.